This T cell receptor beta chain was sequenced for a study of blood T cell repertoires in COVID-19. Overall study context: Samples of COVID-19 (acute and convalescent) were obtained from the United States, Italy and Spain. Nucleic acid was either cDNA or gDNA, and it came from T cells, B-cell-depleted T cells, or PBMCs.

CDR3 length equals 11 residues. Only in-frame clones appear in the TCRdb table, and some are missing; sequencing was by immunoSEQ multiplex PCR. The top ten clones hold about 1.2% of a sample with 250,000 to 350,000 clones, approximately 82% of them seen once. Sequences were obtained from peripheral blood. The receptor comes from a woman aged 50 to 60 with acute or convalescent COVID-19. J is TRBJ1-2 and V is TRBV12-1; the table's D call, TRBD1, was not checked against the DNA. TRBV12-1 counts as a pseudogene. DNA for the CDR3: TGTGCCAGCAGCCTTTGGGGCGGCTACACCTTC. The encoded protein is CASSLWGGYTF.